A selection of T cell receptor beta chains follows, all from one sample in a study of T cell responses to AZD1222 COVID-19 vaccine. Libraries were prepared by immunoSEQ multiplex PCR; TCRdb keeps only in-frame clonotypes and omits some of them. In the table there are about 82,000 clones, 80% to 90% of which are singletons. The specimen comprised peripheral blood, sampled 28 days after the second AZD1222 dose. These receptors came from an adult who received the AZD1222 COVID-19 vaccine. Both conserved end residues are part of each CDR3. Fields, in order: clone size, V gene, J gene, D gene, CDR3 protein, CDR3 DNA. A D gene is named only where the DNA matches it firmly. Clone size is not always given. Where it is, it says once, few, many or a class for expanded clones.

-	TRBV19	TRBJ1-1	-	CASSMTRFAFF	TGTGCCAGTAGTATGACCCGTTTTGCTTTCTTT
-	TRBV5-1	TRBJ2-7	-	CASSLEHPYEQYF	TGCGCCAGCAGCTTGGAACACCCCTACGAGCAGTACTTC
-	TRBV5-4	TRBJ1-2	TRBD1	CASRSAPDRVFGYTF	TGTGCCAGCAGGTCCGCACCCGACAGGGTATTTGGCTACACCTTC
-	TRBV20-1	TRBJ2-1	TRBD2	CSARRGVGFF	TGCAGTGCTAGACGGGGGGTTGGGTTCTTC
-	TRBV6-4	TRBJ2-7	TRBD1	CARTENGTGCYEQYF	TGTGCCAGGACGGAGAACGGGACAGGGTGCTACGAGCAGTACTTC
-	TRBV9	TRBJ2-3	TRBD1	CASSAGQVLTDTQYF	TGTGCCAGCAGCGCTGGACAGGTTCTCACAGATACGCAGTATTTT
-	TRBV3-1/TRBV3-2	TRBJ2-7	-	CASSHDPQGSYEQYF	TGTGCCAGCAGCCATGACCCGCAAGGGTCCTACGAGCAGTACTTC
-	TRBV5-4	TRBJ2-3	-	CASSPSGGAFDTQYF	TGTGCCAGCAGCCCCAGTGGGGGGGCTTTTGATACGCAGTATTTT
once	TRBV4-1	TRBJ1-6	TRBD1	CASSGGTGNSPLHF	TGCGCCAGCAGCGGGGGGACAGGGAATTCACCCCTCCACTTT
-	TRBV30	TRBJ1-5	-	CAWSLTSWNSNQPQHF	TGTGCCTGGAGTCTTACCTCATGGAATAGCAATCAGCCCCAGCATTTT
-	TRBV28	TRBJ1-2	TRBD1	CASSFGTGVYGYTF	TGTGCCAGCAGTTTTGGGACAGGGGTCTATGGCTACACCTTC
-	TRBV7-2	TRBJ2-5	-	CASSFNRAQETQYF	TGTGCCAGCAGCTTTAATAGGGCTCAAGAGACCCAGTACTTC